Given below is one TCR beta chain in context. Its antigen remains undetermined. No base-level quality is on record; no much larger clone is a single base apart. The data are from a study of a mutant IDH1 vaccine in newly diagnosed glioma (dated by TCRdb to about 2021). As for the study more broadly: Patients were given eight vaccinations, in weeks 1, 3, 5, 7, 11, 15, 19 and 23, which matched visits V03 through V10. Peripheral blood was collected at six visits: V03 (baseline), V05, V07, V10, V12 and V13. Prior to enrollment, standard therapy consisting of radiotherapy alone, temozolomide alone, or radiochemotherapy with temozolomide had been administered to patients, with the combination being received by most patients. Vaccination began 4-6 weeks after radiotherapy alone, or alongside temozolomide cycles in the chemotherapy-containing groups. For exploratory analyses, longitudinal TCRB deep sequencing was carried out in 25 treated patients wherever samples were available. Of the approximately 34 treated patients, approximately 62% were male and approximately 40% were female, and a mean age of 40.4 years was recorded. General findings and caveats noted by the study authors: PBMC samples for TCRB deep sequencing were selected based on availability. Immune responses induced by the vaccine were seen in roughly 95% of patients across multiple MHC alleles. No apparent relationship was observed between pseudoprogression and alterations in the top peripheral T cell clonotypes detected by TCRB sequencing. The authors stated that sample limitations prevented analyses of patient blood samples from being reproduced.

Taken with the paper, the label for time point translates to: week 23, last vaccination. Each vaccine dose was 300 ug of a 20-mer mutant IDH1 peptide in Montanide, given subcutaneously with topical imiquimod. Newly diagnosed WHO grade 3 or 4 IDH1-mutant astrocytomas showing loss of nuclear ATRX were present in the donors. The samples were drawn from NOA16, a multicentre, single-arm, open-label phase I trial in Germany that tested a mutant IDH1 peptide vaccine in humans for the first time. Genomic DNA for TCRB sequencing was extracted from EDTA blood using the DNeasy Blood and Tissue Kit. Library construction relied on the immunoSEQ multiplex PCR assay. Rearranged TCR beta chain sequences were amplified with the hsTCRB Kit following the manufacturer's protocol. TCRB libraries were sequenced on an Illumina MiSeq. The source study handled its data this way. The kit vendor's proprietary platform handled demultiplexing, trimming and gene mapping. TCRdb's version of the immuneACCESS table is confined to in-frame rearrangements and falls short of the full clone set. An unresolved V gene accounts for under half of the shortfall where checked; the remainder is of unknown origin. That table gives V, J and clone size, and the DNA gave D and trimming. The sample profile shows roughly 36,000 clones; 70% to 90% of them were found once. The ten most abundant clones make up around 2.4% of the sample.

The germline V gene encodes CDR1 LNHDA and CDR2 SQIVND (reference sequence). The CDR3 goes from the cysteine to the phenylalanine over 17 residues. Only the CDR3 portion is preserved as DNA: 51 bases, with reading frame beginning at the first base. V is pared back by 3 bases and J by 2 bases, with 16 bases lying between the germline termini. This TCR was recovered from a man aged 40-49 years with glioma. Here the sequenced sample was PBMCs, taken from a glioma patient whose treatment included an IDH1 peptide vaccine. The chain couples TRBV19 to TRBJ2-2; TRBD2 is perhaps the D gene, given 7 matching bases. The CDR3 protein is CASSMDGGGLNTGELFF. The DNA sequence is given as TGTGCCAGTAGTATGGACGGCGGGGGCCTCAACACCGGGGAGCTGTTTTTT.